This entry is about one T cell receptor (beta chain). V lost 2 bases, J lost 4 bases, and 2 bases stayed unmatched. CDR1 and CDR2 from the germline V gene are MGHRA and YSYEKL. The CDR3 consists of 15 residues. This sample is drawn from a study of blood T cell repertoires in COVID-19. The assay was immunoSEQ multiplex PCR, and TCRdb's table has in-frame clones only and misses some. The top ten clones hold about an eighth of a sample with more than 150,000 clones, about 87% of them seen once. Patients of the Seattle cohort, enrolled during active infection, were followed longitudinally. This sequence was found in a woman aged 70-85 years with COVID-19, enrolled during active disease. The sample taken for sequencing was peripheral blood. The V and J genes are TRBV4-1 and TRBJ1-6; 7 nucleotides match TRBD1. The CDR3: CASSQPGQYNSPLHF. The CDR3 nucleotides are TGCGCCAGCAGCCAACCGGGACAGTATAATTCACCCCTCCACTTT.